The 24 T cell receptor beta chains given below trace back to one sample, sequenced in a study of siplizumab effects on memory and regulatory T cells (dated by TCRdb to the late 2010s). Libraries were prepared through the immunoSEQ multiplex PCR assay. TCRdb took this table from immuneACCESS and kept in-frame rearrangements with V and J called. Such tables lack part of the clones; where checked against another copy, unresolved V genes explain under half of the gap, and the rest is unexplained. This sample is represented by about 56,000 clones; just over 95% of them were singletons. About 1.1% of the sample is held by the ten biggest clonotypes. The specimen sequenced was naive CD8+ T cells sorted from blood. The cell subset or site label of this sample denotes: unstimulated naive T cells. The source of these receptors is a human donor in good health.

This clone occurred once. The chain couples TRBV15 to TRBJ1-4, with D perhaps matching TRBD2 (5 bases). The J call may be incorrect, as the DNA end agrees better with TRBJ2-2. From germline, CDR1 is LNHNV and CDR2 YYDKDF (reference sequence). This CDR3 is 14 amino acids long. In DNA form, the CDR3 reads TGTGCCACCAGCAGAGATCGAGGGCACAGGGAGCTGTTTTTT. Its protein is CATSRDRGHRELFF.

V gene TRBV29-1 combines with J gene TRBJ1-3, with 10 bases aligning to TRBD1. CDR3 length equals 13 residues. The germline V gene encodes CDR1 SQVTM and CDR2 ANQGSEA. Trimming cost V 7 bases and J 3 bases; bases outside gene matches: 3. This chain's CDR3 is CSGTGGVGNTIYF. The CDR3 DNA reads TGCAGCGGGACAGGGGGTGTTGGAAACACCATATATTTT.

V is TRBV6-5 and J is TRBJ1-6, with TRBD1 matching over 10 bases. CDR1 is MNHEY and CDR2 is SVGAGI in the germline V gene. This CDR3 comprises 13 residues. The CDR3 DNA reads TGTGCTTCCCGGACAGGGGGTTATTCACCCCTCCACTTT. Protein sequence: CASRTGGYSPLHF.

V gene TRBV6-6 combines with J gene TRBJ2-7; the D is unclear. The V gene's germline CDR1 is MNHNY and CDR2 SVGAGI (reference sequence). The CDR3 consists of 11 residues. V lost 6 bases and J 6 bases, leaving 9 bases between the germline ends. The DNA of the CDR3 is TGTGCCAGCAGCCAACTTGGCGAGCAGTACTTC. Its translation: CASSQLGEQYF.

J is TRBJ2-7 and V is TRBV4-1; possible D gene TRBD1, 6 bases. Trimming removed 5 bases at V and 3 bases at J, with 11 bases between. In germline, CDR1 is MGHRA, CDR2 YSYEKL. The CDR3 consists of 13 residues. The CDR3, as DNA: TGCGCCAGCAGCGACGAGGACAGCTACGAGCAGTACTTC. This gives the protein CASSDEDSYEQYF.

The chain is built from TRBV11-1 and TRBJ2-1, with D perhaps TRBD2 (6 bases). Germline loops: CDR1 SGHAT, CDR2 FQDESV (reference sequence). This CDR3 spans 14 amino acids. Trimming stripped 5 bases from V and 12 bases from J, with 20 bases between. The CDR3 coding sequence is TGTGCCAGCAGCCCCCGGGACTGGGTCCTAGGGCAGTTCTTC. This translates into CASSPRDWVLGQFF.

This sequence joins TRBV9 and TRBJ2-2; D is unresolved. Germline values: CDR1 SGDLS, CDR2 YYNGEE. Trimming took 0 bases from V and 2 from J, leaving 14 bases between them. The CDR3 spans 17 residues. The CDR3 nucleotides are TGTGCCAGCAGCGTAGATGGTTCGATAGCCAACACCGGGGAGCTGTTTTTT. Its translation is CASSVDGSIANTGELFF.

The chain joins TRBV6-4 to TRBJ1-2; D might be TRBD1 (6 bases). Trimming pared 3 bases from V and 5 bases from J, leaving 10 bases between. CDR1 MRHNA and CDR2 SNTAGT come from the germline V gene. CDR3 size: 13 residues. The CDR3 DNA sequence: TGTGCCAGCAGTGAGACAGGCGTTTATGGCTACACCTTC. Residues: CASSETGVYGYTF.

This clone was seen a single time. At the DNA level, this CDR3 is encoded by other sequences in the same sample as well. The chain joins TRBV4-1 to TRBJ2-1; D is possibly TRBD1 (5 bases). The ends were cut back, 1 base at V and 9 bases at J, with 19 bases in the middle. This CDR3 spans 16 amino acids. Looked up from germline, CDR1 is MGHRA and CDR2 is YSYEKL. The CDR3 loop is CASSQAPSGRGTEQFF. CDR3 DNA sequence: TGCGCCAGCAGCCAAGCTCCTTCGGGTAGGGGCACTGAGCAGTTCTTC.

This rearrangement joins TRBV6-6 to TRBJ2-7, with D perhaps matching TRBD1 or TRBD2 (5 bases each). There are 12 residues in the CDR3. The germline V gene has CDR1 MNHNY and CDR2 SVGAGI (reference sequence). V gave up 5 bases and J gave up 5 bases, with 10 bases separating them. CDR3 loop: CASSEGRDEQYF. CDR3 nucleotide sequence: TGTGCCAGCAGTGAGGGGAGAGACGAGCAGTACTTC.

J is TRBJ1-2 and V is TRBV4-3; D is undetermined. V shed 0 bases and J shed 8 bases, with 16 bases lying between them. Germline V gives CDR1 LGHNA, CDR2 YSLEER. The CDR3 runs to 15 residues. For the CDR3, the DNA is TGCGCCAGCAGCCAAGACCCTAACCAGATTGGCGGCTACACCTTC. This encodes CASSQDPNQIGGYTF.

The V gene is TRBV19, the J gene TRBJ1-5; TRBD1 matches 7 bases. Trimming at V came to 1 base and at J to 4 bases, leaving 7 bases not matched to a gene. Germline CDR1 is LNHDA and CDR2 is SQIVND (reference sequence). The CDR3 loop spans 16 amino acids. The CDR3 region has the DNA TGTGCCAGTAGTATAGGTACAGGGGTTGGGAATCAGCCCCAGCATTTT. The encoded protein is CASSIGTGVGNQPQHF. The full variable domain, in which reference TRBV19 and TRBJ1-5 provide the parts outside the CDR3, is DGGITQSPKYLFRKEGQNVTLSCEQNLNHDAMYWYRQDPGQGLRLIYYSQIVNDFQKGDIAEGYSVSREKKESFPLTVTSAQKNPTAFYLCASSIGTGVGNQPQHFGDGTRLSIL.

This chain links TRBV19 with TRBJ2-1, with 7 bases fitting TRBD2. The CDR3 is made up of 17 amino acids. The V segment lost 2 bases and the J segment 1 base; nucleotides outside the gene matches: 8. Germline V CDR1 and CDR2: LNHDA, SQIVND (reference sequence). The CDR3 nucleotides are TGTGCCAGTAGTATAAGCCTCAGCGGGGTTTCCTACAATGAGCAGTTCTTC. It yields the protein CASSISLSGVSYNEQFF.

The CDR3 reads CASSYHGNYEQYF. CDR3 nucleotide sequence: TGTGCCAGCAGTTACCACGGTAACTACGAGCAGTACTTC. The chain uses TRBV6-6 and TRBJ2-7; D unclear. This CDR3 is 13 amino acids long. The ends were cut back, 2 bases at V and 3 bases at J, with 8 bases in the middle. Germline-derived CDR1 and CDR2 are MNHNY and SVGAGI (reference sequence).

The chain is built from TRBV7-2 and TRBJ2-7; TRBD2 matches 13 bases. The V gene end was trimmed by 5 bases and the J gene end by 2 bases; junction bases not matched to a gene: 3. This CDR3 has 15 residues. Germline V lookup: CDR1 SGHTA, CDR2 FQGNSA. CDR3 residues: CASSGLAGVTYEQYF. The CDR3 bases are TGTGCCAGCAGCGGACTAGCGGGAGTGACCTACGAGCAGTACTTC.

The rearrangement uses TRBV27 and TRBJ1-5; 9 nucleotides agree with TRBD1. Trimming took 0 bases from V and 5 from J; bases not matched to a gene: 5. From germline, CDR1 is MNHEY and CDR2 SMNVEV (reference sequence). The CDR3 spans 16 residues. CDR3 protein: CASSLSRTGADQPQHF. The CDR3 region has the DNA TGTGCCAGCAGTTTATCTAGGACAGGGGCCGATCAGCCCCAGCATTTT.

This chain uses TRBV21-1 with TRBJ1-2; the table calls TRBD1, which could not be checked here. TRBV21-1 is a documented pseudogene. The CDR3 runs 14 residues. CDR3 loop: CASGRQVGAYGYTF. DNA of the CDR3: TGTGCCAGCGGCCGACAGGTGGGTGCCTATGGCTACACCTTC.

The chain is built from TRBV9 and TRBJ2-7, with D perhaps matching TRBD2 (5 bases). The CDR3 is 15 amino acids. V was clipped by 4 bases and J by 0 bases, with 14 bases between them. Germline V lookup: CDR1 SGDLS, CDR2 YYNGEE. Here the CDR3 reads CASSQGLTSSYEQYF. In nucleotides, the CDR3 is TGTGCCAGCAGCCAAGGACTGACGAGCTCCTACGAGCAGTACTTC.

V and J are TRBV4-1 and TRBJ1-4, with a possible D match to TRBD1 (5 bases). V was trimmed by 3 bases and J by 8 bases, leaving 13 bases between them. Per the germline V gene, CDR1 is MGHRA and CDR2 is YSYEKL. This CDR3 spans 14 amino acids. The CDR3 DNA sequence: TGCGCCAGCAGCCACGCCTTTGGGACGGAAAAACTGTTTTTT. Protein sequence: CASSHAFGTEKLFF.

This rearrangement joins TRBV12-5 to TRBJ2-1; no clear D. The CDR3 totals 16 residues. Trimming took off 7 bases at V and 1 base at J, with 17 bases between the two ends. Germline loops: CDR1 LGHNT, CDR2 FRNRAP. CDR3 loop: CASVPTGPGSYNEQFF. CDR3 bases: TGTGCTAGTGTTCCGACCGGGCCTGGATCCTACAATGAGCAGTTCTTC.

The rearrangement joins TRBV9 to TRBJ2-1, with 12 bases lining up with TRBD2. The CDR3 has 17 residues. V dropped 0 bases and J dropped 4; count of bases not matched to a gene: 5. The germline CDR1 and CDR2 sequences are SGDLS and YYNGEE. The CDR3 sequence is CASSVATSGRTYNEQFF. The CDR3 DNA sequence: TGTGCCAGCAGCGTAGCTACTAGCGGGAGGACATACAATGAGCAGTTCTTC. Full variable domain (rest looked up from reference TRBV9 and TRBJ2-1): DSGVTQTPKHLITATGQRVTLRCSPRSGDLSVYWYQQSLDQGLQFLIQYYNGEERAKGNILERFSAQQFPDLHSELNLSSLELGDSALYFCASSVATSGRTYNEQFFGPGTRLTVL.

J is TRBJ1-1 and V is TRBV18; no clear D gene. Germline V lookup: CDR1 KGHSH, CDR2 LQKENI. The CDR3 has 14 amino acids. V lost 1 base and J 0 bases, leaving 6 bases between the germline ends. The CDR3 region is CASSPQGVNTEAFF. CDR3 DNA: TGTGCCAGCTCACCACAGGGCGTGAACACTGAAGCTTTCTTT.

The chain links TRBV2 to TRBJ1-2; maybe TRBD1 (6 bases). The CDR3 totals 13 residues. V lost 1 base to trimming and J lost 5 bases, with 8 bases between them. In germline, CDR1 is SNHLY, CDR2 FYNNEI. The CDR3 DNA is TGTGCCAGCAGTGAAGGGACAGAGTATGGCTACACCTTC. As protein: CASSEGTEYGYTF. The complete variable domain, with remaining parts taken from reference TRBV2 and TRBJ1-2, reads EPEVTQTPSHQVTQMGQEVILRCVPISNHLYFYWYRQILGQKVEFLVSFYNNEISEKSEIFDDQFSVERPDGSNFTLKIRSTKLEDSAMYFCASSEGTEYGYTFGSGTRLTVV.

This clone has only one observation. The J gene is TRBJ1-1, the V gene TRBV13; D uncertain. Germline lookup yields CDR1 PRHDT and CDR2 FYEKMQ (reference sequence). V was pared by 3 bases and J by 0 bases, with 8 bases between. This CDR3 contains 14 residues. The CDR3 region has the DNA TGTGCCAGCAGCTTTCGGCAGATGAACACTGAAGCTTTCTTT. It translates to CASSFRQMNTEAFF. Full variable domain (remainder filled in from reference TRBV13 and TRBJ1-1): AAGVIQSPRHLIKEKRETATLKCYPIPRHDTVYWYQQGPGQDPQFLISFYEKMQSDKGSIPDRFSAQQFSDYHSELNMSSLELGDSALYFCASSFRQMNTEAFFGQGTRLTVV.